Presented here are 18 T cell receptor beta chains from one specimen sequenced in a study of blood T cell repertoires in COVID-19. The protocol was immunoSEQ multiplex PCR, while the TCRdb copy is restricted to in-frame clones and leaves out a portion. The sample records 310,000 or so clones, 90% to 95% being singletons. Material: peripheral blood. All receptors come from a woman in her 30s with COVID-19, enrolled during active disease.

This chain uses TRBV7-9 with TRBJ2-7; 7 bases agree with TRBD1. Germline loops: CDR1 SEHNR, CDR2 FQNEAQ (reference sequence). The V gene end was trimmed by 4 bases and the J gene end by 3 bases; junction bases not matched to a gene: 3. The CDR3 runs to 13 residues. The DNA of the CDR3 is TGTGCCAGCAGCTGGAGGACAGGCTACGAGCAGTACTTC. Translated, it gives CASSWRTGYEQYF.

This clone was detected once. CDR3 sequence (DNA): TGTGCCAGCAGTTTTTCCGGGAACGCCTATGGCTACACCTTC. Translated: CASSFSGNAYGYTF. The V gene is TRBV6-5, the J gene TRBJ1-2; D remains unclear. Trimming removed 4 bases from V and 4 bases from J, with 13 bases in between. The CDR3 is 14 amino acids. CDR1 MNHEY and CDR2 SVGAGI come from the germline V gene.

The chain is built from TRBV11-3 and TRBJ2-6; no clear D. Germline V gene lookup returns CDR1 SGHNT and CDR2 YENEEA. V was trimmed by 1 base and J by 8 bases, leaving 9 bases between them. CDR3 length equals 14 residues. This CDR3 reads CASSLAGKSNVLTF. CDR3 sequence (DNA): TGTGCCAGCAGCTTAGCTGGCAAATCCAACGTCCTGACTTTC.

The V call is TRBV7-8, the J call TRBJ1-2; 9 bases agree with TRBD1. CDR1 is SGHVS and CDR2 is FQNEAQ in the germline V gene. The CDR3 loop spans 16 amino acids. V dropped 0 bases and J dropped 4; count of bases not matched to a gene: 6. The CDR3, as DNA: TGTGCCAGCAGCTTAGCGGTCACAGGGGGCGCCTATGGCTACACCTTC. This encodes CASSLAVTGGAYGYTF.

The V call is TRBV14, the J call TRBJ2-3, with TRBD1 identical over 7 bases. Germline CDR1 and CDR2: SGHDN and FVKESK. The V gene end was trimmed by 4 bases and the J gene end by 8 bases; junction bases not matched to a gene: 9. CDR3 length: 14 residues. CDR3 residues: CASSPGQAAGTQYF. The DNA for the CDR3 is TGTGCCAGCAGCCCCGGACAGGCGGCGGGTACGCAGTATTTT. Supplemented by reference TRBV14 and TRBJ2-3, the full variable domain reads EAGVTQFPSHSVIEKGQTVTLRCDPISGHDNLYWYRRVMGKEIKFLLHFVKESKQDESGMPNNRFLAERTGGTYSTLKVQPAELEDSGVYFCASSPGQAAGTQYFGPGTRLTVL.

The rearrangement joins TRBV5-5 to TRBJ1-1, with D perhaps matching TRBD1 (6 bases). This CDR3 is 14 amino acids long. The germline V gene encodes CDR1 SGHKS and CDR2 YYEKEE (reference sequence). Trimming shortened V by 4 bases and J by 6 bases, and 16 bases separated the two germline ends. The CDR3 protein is CASSARGGPAEAFF. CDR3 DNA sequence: TGTGCCAGCAGCGCCCGCGGGGGCCCTGCTGAAGCTTTCTTT.

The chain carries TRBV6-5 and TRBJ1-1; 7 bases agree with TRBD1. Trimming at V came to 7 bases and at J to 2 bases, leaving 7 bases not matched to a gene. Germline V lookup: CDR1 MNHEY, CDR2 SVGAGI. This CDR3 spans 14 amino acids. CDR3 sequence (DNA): TGTGCCAGCAACCCGACAGGGATTAACACTGAAGCTTTCTTT. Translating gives CASNPTGINTEAFF.

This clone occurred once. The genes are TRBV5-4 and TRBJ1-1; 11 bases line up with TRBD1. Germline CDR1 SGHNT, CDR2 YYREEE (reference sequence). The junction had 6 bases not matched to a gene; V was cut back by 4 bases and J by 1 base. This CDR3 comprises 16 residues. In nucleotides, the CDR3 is TGTGCCAGCAGCCTTGGGACAGGGGGTCGGAACACTGAAGCTTTCTTT. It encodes CASSLGTGGRNTEAFF.

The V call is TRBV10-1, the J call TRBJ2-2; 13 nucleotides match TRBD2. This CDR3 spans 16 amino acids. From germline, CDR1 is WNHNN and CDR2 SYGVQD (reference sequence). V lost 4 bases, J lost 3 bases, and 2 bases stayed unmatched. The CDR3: CASSGGLAGYTGELFF. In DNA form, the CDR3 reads TGCGCCAGCAGTGGGGGACTAGCGGGATACACCGGGGAGCTGTTTTTT.

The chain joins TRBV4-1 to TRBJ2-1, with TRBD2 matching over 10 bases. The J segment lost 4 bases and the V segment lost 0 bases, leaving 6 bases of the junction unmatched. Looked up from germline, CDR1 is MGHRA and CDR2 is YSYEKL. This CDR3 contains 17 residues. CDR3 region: CASSQEGGLANYNEQFF. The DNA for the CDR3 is TGCGCCAGCAGCCAAGAAGGGGGACTAGCGAATTACAATGAGCAGTTCTTC.

CDR3 in DNA: TGTGCCAGCCAGGGGAAAAGCAATCAGCCCCAGCATTTT. Translating gives CASQGKSNQPQHF. The J gene is TRBJ1-5, the V gene TRBV6-5, with a possible D match to TRBD1 (6 bases). There are 13 residues in the CDR3. V was clipped by 8 bases and J by 1 base, with 9 bases between them. Germline V gene sequence: CDR1 MNHEY, CDR2 SVGAGI.

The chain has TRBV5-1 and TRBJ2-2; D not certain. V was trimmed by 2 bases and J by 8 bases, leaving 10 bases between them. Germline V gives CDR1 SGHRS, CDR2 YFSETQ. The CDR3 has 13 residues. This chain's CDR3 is CASSLEPGGELFF. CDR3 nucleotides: TGCGCCAGCAGCTTAGAACCGGGTGGGGAGCTGTTTTTT.

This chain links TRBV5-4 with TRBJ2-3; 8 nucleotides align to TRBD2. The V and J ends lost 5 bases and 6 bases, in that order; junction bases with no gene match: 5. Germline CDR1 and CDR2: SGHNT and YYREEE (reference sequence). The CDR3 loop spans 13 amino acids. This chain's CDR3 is CASRGLATDTQYF. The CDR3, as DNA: TGTGCCAGCAGAGGACTAGCAACCGATACGCAGTATTTT. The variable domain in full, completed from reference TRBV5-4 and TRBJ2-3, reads ETGVTQSPTHLIKTRGQQVTLRCSSQSGHNTVSWYQQALGQGPQFIFQYYREEENGRGNFPPRFSGLQFPNYSSELNVNALELDDSALYLCASRGLATDTQYFGPGTRLTVL.

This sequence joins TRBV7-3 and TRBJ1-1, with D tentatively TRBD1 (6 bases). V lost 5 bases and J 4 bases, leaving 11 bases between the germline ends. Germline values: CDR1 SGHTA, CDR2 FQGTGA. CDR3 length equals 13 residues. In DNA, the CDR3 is TGTGCCAGCAGCCCGACCAGGGGCACTGAAGCTTTCTTT. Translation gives CASSPTRGTEAFF.

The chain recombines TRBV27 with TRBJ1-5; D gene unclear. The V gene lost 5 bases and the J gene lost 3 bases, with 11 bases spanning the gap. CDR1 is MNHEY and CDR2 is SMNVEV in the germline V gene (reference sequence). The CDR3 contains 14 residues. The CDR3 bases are TGTGCCAGCAGTCTCGACGGAGACAATCAGCCCCAGCATTTT. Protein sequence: CASSLDGDNQPQHF.

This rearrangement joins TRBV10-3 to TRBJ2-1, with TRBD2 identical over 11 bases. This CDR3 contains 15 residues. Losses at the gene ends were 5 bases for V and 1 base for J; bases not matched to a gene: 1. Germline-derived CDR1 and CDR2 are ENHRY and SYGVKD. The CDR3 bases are TGTGCCATCAGTACTAGCGGGGGATCCTACAATGAGCAGTTCTTC. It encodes CAISTSGGSYNEQFF.

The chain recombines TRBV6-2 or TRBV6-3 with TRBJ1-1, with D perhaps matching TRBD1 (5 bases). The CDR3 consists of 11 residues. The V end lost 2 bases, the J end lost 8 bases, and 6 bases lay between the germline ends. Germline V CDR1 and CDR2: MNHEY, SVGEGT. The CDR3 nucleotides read TGTGCCAGCAGTTACAGGGGAGAAGCTTTCTTT. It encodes CASSYRGEAFF.

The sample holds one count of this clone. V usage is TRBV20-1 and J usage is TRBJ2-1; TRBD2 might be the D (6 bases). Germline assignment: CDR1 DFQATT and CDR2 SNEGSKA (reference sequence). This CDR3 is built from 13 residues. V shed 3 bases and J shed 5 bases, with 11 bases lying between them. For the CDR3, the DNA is TGCAGTGCTAGTATCGGGGGAAACAATGAGCAGTTCTTC. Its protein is CSASIGGNNEQFF.